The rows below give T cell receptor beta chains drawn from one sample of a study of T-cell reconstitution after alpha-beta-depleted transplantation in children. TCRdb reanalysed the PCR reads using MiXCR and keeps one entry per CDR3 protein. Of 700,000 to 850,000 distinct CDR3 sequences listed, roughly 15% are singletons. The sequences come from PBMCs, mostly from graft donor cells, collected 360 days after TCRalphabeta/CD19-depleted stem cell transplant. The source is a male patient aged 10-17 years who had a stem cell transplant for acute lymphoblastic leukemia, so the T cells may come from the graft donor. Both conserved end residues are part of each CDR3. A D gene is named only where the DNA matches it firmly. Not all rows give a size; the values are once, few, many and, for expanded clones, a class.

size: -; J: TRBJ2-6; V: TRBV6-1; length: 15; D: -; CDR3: CASIIRTPGANVLTF; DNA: TGTGCCAGCATAATCCGGACTCCAGGGGCCAACGTCCTGACTTTC
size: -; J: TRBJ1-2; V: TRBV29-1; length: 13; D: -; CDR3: CSVGTPAGYGYTF; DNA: TGCAGCGTTGGCACCCCAGCTGGGTATGGCTACACCTTC
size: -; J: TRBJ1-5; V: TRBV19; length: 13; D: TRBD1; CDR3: CASSATGGQPQHF; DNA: TGTGCCAGTAGTGCGACAGGGGGTCAGCCCCAGCATTTT
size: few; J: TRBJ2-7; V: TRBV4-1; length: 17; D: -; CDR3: CASSPLLADRSSYEQYF; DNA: TGCGCCAGCAGCCCACTTCTAGCTGACCGTAGCTCCTACGAGCAGTACTTC
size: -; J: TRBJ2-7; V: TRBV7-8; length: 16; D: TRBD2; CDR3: CASSSLRASGSYEQYF; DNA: TGTGCCAGCAGCTCCCTTCGGGCTAGCGGGAGCTACGAGCAGTACTTC
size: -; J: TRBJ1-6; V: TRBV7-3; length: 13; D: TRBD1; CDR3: CASSGHRGTPLHF; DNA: TGTGCCAGCAGCGGACACAGGGGAACACCCCTCCACTTT
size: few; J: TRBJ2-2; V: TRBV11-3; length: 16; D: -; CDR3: CASSLDGLSWAGELFF; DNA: TGTGCCAGCAGCTTAGACGGGTTGTCATGGGCCGGGGAGCTGTTTTTT
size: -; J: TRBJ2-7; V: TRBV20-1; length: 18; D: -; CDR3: CSARDLEAGPLITYEQYF; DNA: TGCAGTGCTAGAGATCTGGAGGCCGGTCCCTTAATCACCTACGAGCAGTACTTC
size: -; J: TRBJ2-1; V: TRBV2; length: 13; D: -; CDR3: CAGTWRGVNEQFF; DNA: TGTGCCGGGACCTGGCGGGGAGTAAATGAGCAGTTCTTC
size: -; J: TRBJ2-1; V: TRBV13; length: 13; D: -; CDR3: CASSATQANEQFF; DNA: TGTGCCAGCAGCGCCACCCAAGCTAATGAGCAGTTCTTC
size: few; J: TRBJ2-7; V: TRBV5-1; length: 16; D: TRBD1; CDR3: CASSRSSGTGKYEQYF; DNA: TGCGCCAGCAGCCGATCTTCCGGGACAGGGAAGTACGAGCAGTACTTC
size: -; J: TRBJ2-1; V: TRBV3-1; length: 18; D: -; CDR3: CASSQESQAMVISNEQFF; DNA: TGTGCCAGCAGCCAAGAGTCACAGGCCATGGTGATTTCCAATGAGCAGTTCTTC
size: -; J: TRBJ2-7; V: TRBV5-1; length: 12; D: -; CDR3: CASSFEANEQYF; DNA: TGCGCCAGCAGCTTTGAGGCGAACGAGCAGTACTTC
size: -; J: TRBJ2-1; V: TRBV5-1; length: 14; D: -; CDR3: CASSQTHTYNEQFF; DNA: TGCGCCAGCAGCCAAACCCACACCTACAATGAGCAGTTCTTC
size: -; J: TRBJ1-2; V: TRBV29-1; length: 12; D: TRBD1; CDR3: CSGRGQGYGYTF; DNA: TGCAGCGGTCGGGGACAGGGCTATGGCTACACCTTC
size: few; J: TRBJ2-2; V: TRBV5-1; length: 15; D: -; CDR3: CASRDKGTNTGELFF; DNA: TGCGCCAGCAGGGACAAGGGAACGAACACCGGGGAGCTGTTTTTT
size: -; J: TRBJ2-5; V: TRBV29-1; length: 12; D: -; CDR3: CSCSLVQETQYF; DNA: TGCAGCTGTTCACTGGTTCAGGAGACCCAGTACTTC
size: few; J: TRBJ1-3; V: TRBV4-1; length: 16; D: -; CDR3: CASSPTGLRSGNTIYF; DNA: TGCGCCAGCAGCCCCACGGGGCTTCGCTCTGGAAACACCATATATTTT
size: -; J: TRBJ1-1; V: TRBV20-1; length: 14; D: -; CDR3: CRLSRGGGHTEAFF; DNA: TGCAGGCTCTCTCGTGGGGGGGGACACACTGAAGCTTTCTTT
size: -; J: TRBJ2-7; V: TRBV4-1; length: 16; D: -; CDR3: CASSHLASGLGSEQYF; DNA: TGCGCCAGCAGCCACCTCGCGTCAGGGTTGGGGAGCGAGCAGTACTTC
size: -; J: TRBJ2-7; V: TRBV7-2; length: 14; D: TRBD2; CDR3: CASSPKAGVYEQYF; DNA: TGTGCCAGCAGCCCCAAAGCGGGAGTCTACGAGCAGTACTTC
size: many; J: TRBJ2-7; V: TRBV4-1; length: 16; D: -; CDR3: CASSQFDRISSYEQYF; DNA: TGCGCCAGCAGCCAGTTCGACAGGATTAGCTCCTACGAGCAGTACTTC
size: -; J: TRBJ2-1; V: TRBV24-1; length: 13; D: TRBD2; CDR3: CATSGRAYNEQFF; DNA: TGTGCCACCAGCGGGAGGGCCTACAATGAGCAGTTCTTC
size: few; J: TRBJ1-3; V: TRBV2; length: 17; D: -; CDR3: CASSPRFYLSSGNTIYF; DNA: TGTGCCAGCAGTCCAAGATTCTATCTCAGCTCTGGAAACACCATATATTTT
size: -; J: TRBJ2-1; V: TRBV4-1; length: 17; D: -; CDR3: CASSQPFGQPSYNEQFF; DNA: TGCGCCAGCAGCCAGCCATTCGGACAGCCTTCCTACAATGAGCAGTTCTTC
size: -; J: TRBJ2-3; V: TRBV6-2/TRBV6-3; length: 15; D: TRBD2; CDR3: CASSSNSGLADTQYF; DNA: TGTGCCAGCAGTTCCAACTCGGGACTAGCAGATACGCAGTATTTT
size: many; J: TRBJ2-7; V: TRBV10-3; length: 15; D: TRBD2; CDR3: CAISDLGGRSYEQYF; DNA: TGTGCCATCAGCGACTTAGGCGGGAGGTCCTACGAGCAGTACTTC
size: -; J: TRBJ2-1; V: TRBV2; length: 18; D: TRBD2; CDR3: CASSVAVLGTSGSNEQFF; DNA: TGTGCCAGCAGTGTGGCGGTCCTAGGGACTAGCGGGAGCAATGAGCAGTTCTTC
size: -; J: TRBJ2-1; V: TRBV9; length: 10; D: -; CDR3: CASSADVRFF; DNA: TGTGCCAGCAGCGCAGACGTCCGGTTCTTC
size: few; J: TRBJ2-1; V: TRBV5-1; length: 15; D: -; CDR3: CASSLILMGRPEQFF; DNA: TGCGCCAGCAGCTTGATACTTATGGGGCGCCCTGAGCAGTTCTTC
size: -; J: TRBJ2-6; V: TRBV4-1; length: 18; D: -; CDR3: CASSQRTGHESGANVLTF; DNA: TGCGCCAGCAGCCAAAGAACTGGGCATGAGTCTGGGGCCAACGTCCTGACTTTC
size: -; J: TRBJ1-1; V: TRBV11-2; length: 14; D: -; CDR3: CASSSGFMNTEAFF; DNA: TGTGCCAGCAGCTCGGGCTTTATGAACACTGAAGCTTTCTTT
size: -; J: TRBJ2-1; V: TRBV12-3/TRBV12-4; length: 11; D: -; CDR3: CASTLVREQFF; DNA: TGTGCCAGCACCCTAGTGCGGGAGCAGTTCTTC
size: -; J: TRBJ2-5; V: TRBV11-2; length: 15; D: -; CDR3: CASSFSGQTLETQYF; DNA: TGTGCCAGCAGCTTCTCAGGACAGACTCTTGAGACCCAGTACTTC
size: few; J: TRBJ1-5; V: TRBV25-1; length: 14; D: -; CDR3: CASSVQGGNQPQHF; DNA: TGTGCCAGCAGTGTTCAGGGAGGCAATCAGCCCCAGCATTTT
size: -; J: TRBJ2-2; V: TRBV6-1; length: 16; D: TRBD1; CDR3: CASSPGTGRLGGELFF; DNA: TGTGCCAGCAGCCCGGGGACAGGGAGATTGGGCGGGGAGCTGTTTTTT
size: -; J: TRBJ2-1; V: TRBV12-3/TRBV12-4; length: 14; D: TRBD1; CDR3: CASQTGQTYNEQFF; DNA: TGTGCCAGCCAAACGGGACAGACTTACAATGAGCAGTTTTTC
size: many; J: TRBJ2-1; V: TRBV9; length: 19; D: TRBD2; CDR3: CASSASGLAGGPSYNEQFF; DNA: TGTGCCAGCAGCGCGTCGGGACTAGCGGGAGGCCCGAGCTACAATGAGCAGTTCTTC
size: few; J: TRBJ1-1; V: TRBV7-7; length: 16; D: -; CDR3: CASHDQAVGLRGEAFF; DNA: TGTGCCAGTCACGATCAGGCAGTGGGTTTAAGAGGTGAAGCTTTCTTT
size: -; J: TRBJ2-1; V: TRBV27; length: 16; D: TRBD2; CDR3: CASSLFALSGGNEQFF; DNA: TGTGCCAGCAGTTTATTCGCCTTGTCGGGGGGCAATGAGCAGTTCTTC
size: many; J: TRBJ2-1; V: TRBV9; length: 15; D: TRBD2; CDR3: CASSTQAGGPYEQFF; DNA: TGTGCCAGCAGCACTCAAGCGGGAGGGCCTTATGAGCAGTTCTTC
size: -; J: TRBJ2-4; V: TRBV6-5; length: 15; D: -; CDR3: CASSYYPGAKNIQYF; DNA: TGTGCCAGCAGTTACTACCCAGGGGCCAAAAACATTCAGTACTTC
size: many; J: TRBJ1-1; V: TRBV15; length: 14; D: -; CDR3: CATSRDRVDTEAFF; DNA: TGTGCCACCAGCAGAGATAGGGTTGACACTGAAGCTTTCTTT
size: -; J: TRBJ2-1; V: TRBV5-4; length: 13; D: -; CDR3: CASSSGLKDEQFF; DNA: TGTGCCAGCAGCTCGGGTCTTAAGGATGAGCAGTTCTTC
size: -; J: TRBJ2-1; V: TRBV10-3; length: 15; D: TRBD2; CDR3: CAISGLAGPDNEQFF; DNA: TGTGCCATCAGTGGGCTAGCGGGACCGGACAATGAGCAGTTCTTC
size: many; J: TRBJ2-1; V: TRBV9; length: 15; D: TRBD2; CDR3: CASSITSGAYNEQFF; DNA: TGTGCCAGCAGCATTACTAGCGGGGCCTACAATGAGCAGTTCTTC
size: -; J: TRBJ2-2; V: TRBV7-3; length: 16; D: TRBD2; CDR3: CASSHPGLTNTGELFF; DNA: TGTGCCAGCAGTCACCCGGGACTAACGAACACCGGGGAGCTGTTTTTT